The 12 T cell receptor beta chains below were found in one sample sequenced in a study of regulatory T cells in long-lasting Graves disease. Arm-PCR of CDR3 regions and iRepertoire HTBI primers were used to build TCR beta libraries. One entry per CDR3 protein, called by TCRdb with MiXCR from the multiplex PCR reads. The table includes roughly 410,000 distinct CDR3 sequences, around 16% detected once. Time point given: newly diagnosed GD, antithyroid drugs for less than 3 months. The authors made the TCR library using RNA they extracted from PBMCs. The data were also submitted as part of a second study, on T cells in Graves' hyperthyroidism and ophthalmopathy.

The sequencing used peripheral blood mononuclear cells (PBMCs), collected at new diagnosis, from a patient treated with antithyroid drugs. All receptors derive from a woman in her thirties or forties with Graves disease.

This clonotype came up a few times. The rearrangement joins TRBV28 to TRBJ2-7; weak D call: TRBD1 (5 bases). V dropped 8 bases and J dropped 4 bases, with 24 bases sitting between them. The CDR3 covers 16 residues. The germline gives CDR1 MDHEN, CDR2 SYDVKM. The CDR3 region is CASRPRVRRQRYEQYF. The CDR3 coding sequence is TGTGCCAGCCGACCGCGAGTTCGTAGACAGAGGTACGAGCAGTACTTC.

This clonotype was counted between two and nine times. The rearrangement links TRBV7-9 to TRBJ2-1; D is possibly TRBD1 (6 bases). V was cut by 2 bases and J by 0 bases, with 11 bases left in between. This CDR3 has 16 amino acids. Germline CDR1 reads SEHNR; CDR2 reads FQNEAQ (reference sequence). The CDR3 sequence is CASSLSLDSSYNEQFF. The CDR3 DNA reads as TGTGCCAGCAGCTTAAGTTTGGACAGCTCCTACAATGAGCAGTTCTTC.

This clonotype showed up many times. The chain has TRBV12-3 or TRBV12-4 and TRBJ1-6; D may be TRBD1 (6 bases). CDR3 length: 14 residues. V was trimmed by 5 bases and J by 10 bases, leaving 15 bases between them. The chain's CDR3 is CASSPQGSRSPLHF. Written as DNA, the CDR3 is TGTGCCAGCAGTCCTCAGGGGTCACGGTCACCCCTCCACTTT.

The J gene is TRBJ2-7, the V gene TRBV5-6; weak D call: TRBD1 (6 bases). Trimming removed 2 bases at V and 0 bases at J, with 12 bases between. This CDR3 spans 15 amino acids. Germline V gives CDR1 SGHDT, CDR2 YYEEEE. For the CDR3, the DNA is TGTGCCAGCAGCTTCCGGGACATAAGCTCCTACGAGCAGTACTTC. Protein product: CASSFRDISSYEQYF. Drawing the rest from reference TRBV5-6 and TRBJ2-7, the complete variable domain is DAGVTQSPTHLIKTRGQQVTLRCSPKSGHDTVSWYQQALGQGPQFIFQYYEEEERQRGNFPDRFSGHQFPNYSSELNVNALLLGDSALYLCASSFRDISSYEQYFGPGTRLTVT.

This clonotype was recorded a few times. This sequence joins TRBV19 and TRBJ1-1; D unclear. Germline-derived CDR1 and CDR2 are LNHDA and SQIVND (reference sequence). V was trimmed by 3 bases and J by 10 bases, leaving 15 bases between them. This CDR3 comprises 13 residues. The CDR3 DNA reads TGTGCCAGTAGTATTGGGTCCGCAGGTATAGCTTTCTTT. It specifies CASSIGSAGIAFF.

In its sample, this clonotype was seen a few times. The chain combines TRBV20-1 with TRBJ2-2; D is undetermined. V shed 6 bases and J shed 2 bases, with 10 bases lying between them. The germline V gene encodes CDR1 DFQATT and CDR2 SNEGSKA (reference sequence). CDR3 length: 13 amino acids. The DNA of the CDR3 is TGCAGTGCCCGGCTCGCCAACACCGGGGAGCTGTTTTTT. Residues: CSARLANTGELFF.

This clonotype was counted ten times or more. The CDR3 is CASSSLPGYNEQFF. The CDR3 region has the DNA TGTGCCAGCAGCTCCCTCCCCGGCTACAATGAGCAGTTCTTC. The chain combines TRBV11-2 with TRBJ2-1; no clear D gene. The V gene's germline CDR1 is SGHAT and CDR2 FQNNGV. This CDR3 is 14 amino acids long. Trimming pared 4 bases from V and 3 bases from J, leaving 10 bases between.

V and J are TRBV4-1 and TRBJ2-1; 7 nucleotides line up with TRBD2. The CDR3 is 15 amino acids. Germline loops: CDR1 MGHRA, CDR2 YSYEKL. The ends lost 6 bases at V and 7 bases at J; junction bases unmatched: 12. The CDR3 is CASRSLGGFQNEQFF. CDR3 nucleotides: TGCGCCAGCAGGTCGTTGGGGGGGTTTCAGAATGAGCAGTTCTTC.

This rearrangement joins TRBV12-3 or TRBV12-4 to TRBJ1-3; D is possibly TRBD1 (6 bases). This CDR3 contains 14 residues. Trimming took 3 bases from V and 2 from J, leaving 8 bases between them. The DNA of the CDR3 is TGTGCCAGCAGTTTCGGGGGCACTGGAAACACCATATATTTT. Protein sequence: CASSFGGTGNTIYF.

This clonotype occurred a few times. The chain carries TRBV20-1 and TRBJ1-2; D is unclear. Germline V CDR1 and CDR2: DFQATT, SNEGSKA (reference sequence). The CDR3 sequence is 15 residues long. The ends were cut back, 0 bases at V and 2 bases at J, with 13 bases in the middle. The CDR3 spells CSARERVFENYGYTF. The CDR3 coding sequence is TGCAGTGCTAGAGAACGGGTCTTCGAGAACTATGGCTACACCTTC.

A remark on this clonotype: A much larger clone differs from this one at a single base, so this may be a read error. The CDR3 DNA sequence: TGTGCCCGCCTCGGGACTGAACAGGGGCAGCCCCAGCATTTT. This encodes CARLGTEQGQPQHF. The chain combines TRBV27 with TRBJ1-5; 7 nucleotides line up with TRBD1. There are 14 residues in the CDR3. Per the germline V gene, CDR1 is MNHEY and CDR2 is SMNVEV (reference sequence). V trimming: 11 bases; J trimming: 7 bases; junction bases outside the gene matches: 14.

This clonotype was recorded at least ten times. The chain is built from TRBV10-3 and TRBJ2-1, with D possibly TRBD1 on 7 matching bases. CDR1 and CDR2 (germline): ENHRY, SYGVKD. The CDR3 length is 14 residues. Trimming removed 6 bases at V and 4 bases at J, with 13 bases between. The CDR3 DNA is TGTGCCATCAGACTGACAGGGAGGTACAATGAGCAGTTCTTC. Encoded protein: CAIRLTGRYNEQFF.